The rows below give T cell receptor beta chains drawn from one sample of a study of shared clonotypes between healthy human individuals. Profiling relied on immunoSEQ multiplex PCR, and the TCRdb table lists in-frame clones only, not all of them. Of roughly 1 million clones in the sample, under 80% are singletons; the top ten hold roughly 1.4%. Sequenced input: memory CD4+ T cells sorted from blood. These receptors were taken from a man aged 18 to 35 in good health. Each CDR3 is given with its conserved first and last residue. The D gene is left open where the match is weak. Part of the rows lack a size; the others show once, few, many or a class for expanded clones.

TGTGCCATCAGGGGACAGGCGGGGGAGCAGTACTTC	CAIRGQAGEQYF	few	TRBV10-3	TRBJ2-7	TRBD1
TGTGCCAGCAGTTACAAGGGGAACACTGAAGCTTTCTTT	CASSYKGNTEAFF	NA	TRBV6-6	TRBJ1-1	NA
TGCGCCAGCAGGGCGGACGCCCAGGGCTATGGCTACACCTTC	CASRADAQGYGYTF	NA	TRBV5-1	TRBJ1-2	NA
TGTGCCAGCAGCGCTGAACAGGGGGTAACCGGGGAGCTGTTTTTT	CASSAEQGVTGELFF	once	TRBV9	TRBJ2-2	TRBD1
TGTGCCAGCAGCTTTGGGGGGCGCGACACCGGGGAGCTGTTTTTT	CASSFGGRDTGELFF	few	TRBV7-9	TRBJ2-2	NA
TGTGCCAGCAGTTTCGTGGGGTCGCCCCATAGCAATCAGCCCCAGCATTTT	CASSFVGSPHSNQPQHF	NA	TRBV28	TRBJ1-5	NA
TGTGCCAGCAGCGTAGGTGGGGGGCGGTACGAGCAGTACTTC	CASSVGGGRYEQYF	NA	TRBV9	TRBJ2-7	NA
TGTGCCAGCAGTGAGGTGGGGGTGGTTCAGCCCCAGCATTTT	CASSEVGVVQPQHF	few	TRBV25-1	TRBJ1-5	NA
TGTGCCAACCGTTGTATAACCCTCTTGAATCAGCCCCAGCATTTT	CANRCITLLNQPQHF	NA	TRBV6-1	TRBJ1-5	NA
TGTGCCAGCGGGACAGGTCAAGCTCTCTATGGCTACACCTTC	CASGTGQALYGYTF	once	TRBV6-1	TRBJ1-2	TRBD1
TGTGCCAGCAGTGAAGCTACAGGGGGCGGTCAGCCCCAGCATTTT	CASSEATGGGQPQHF	many	TRBV2	TRBJ1-5	TRBD1
TGTGCCAGCTCGCACATTCTACAGGGTAGAGGTAGCAATCAGCCCCAGCATTTT	CASSHILQGRGSNQPQHF	NA	TRBV19	TRBJ1-5	NA
TGTGCCAGCAGACCCCTCGGAGGTAGCACAGATACGCAGTATTTT	CASRPLGGSTDTQYF	NA	TRBV2	TRBJ2-3	NA
TGTGCCAGCAGCCTCCTCTCAGGTTCCACTGCACTTGGTGAGCAGTTCTTC	CASSLLSGSTALGEQFF	few	TRBV7-9	TRBJ2-1	NA
TGTGCCTGGAGTGGGTCAGGGGGGGAGCTGTTTTTT	CAWSGSGGELFF	NA	TRBV30	TRBJ2-2	NA
TGCGCCAGCACCCCGGACAGGGGTTCCTATAATTCACCCCTCCACTTT	CASTPDRGSYNSPLHF	NA	TRBV10-2	TRBJ1-6	TRBD1
TGTGCCAGCAGTGAATACAATGGGTATGGCTACACCTTC	CASSEYNGYGYTF	NA	TRBV25-1	TRBJ1-2	NA
TGTGCCAGCAGCTCCACCACTAGCGTCCCCTACAATGAGCAGTTCTTC	CASSSTTSVPYNEQFF	NA	TRBV7-2	TRBJ2-1	TRBD2
TGTGCCAGTAGCCTGTGGTCCTATAATTCACCCCTCCACTTT	CASSLWSYNSPLHF	few	TRBV19	TRBJ1-6	NA
TGTGCCAGCAGCTCCGGGACACTCAGCTCCTACGAGCAGTACTTC	CASSSGTLSSYEQYF	NA	TRBV5-4	TRBJ2-7	NA
TGTGCCAGCAGTGAAGGGACTTTTGCAACTAATGAAAAACTGTTTTTT	CASSEGTFATNEKLFF	NA	TRBV6-1	TRBJ1-4	NA
TGTGCCAGCAGTTGGGCCGATTACAATGAGCAGTTCTTC	CASSWADYNEQFF	NA	TRBV7-9	TRBJ2-1	NA
TGTGCCAGCAGCTTGGAACTAGCGTCCTACAATGAGCAGTTCTTC	CASSLELASYNEQFF	NA	TRBV5-4	TRBJ2-1	TRBD2
TGTGCCAGCATTCGCGACAGGGCTTACACCGGGGAGCTGTTTTTT	CASIRDRAYTGELFF	NA	TRBV6-1	TRBJ2-2	TRBD1